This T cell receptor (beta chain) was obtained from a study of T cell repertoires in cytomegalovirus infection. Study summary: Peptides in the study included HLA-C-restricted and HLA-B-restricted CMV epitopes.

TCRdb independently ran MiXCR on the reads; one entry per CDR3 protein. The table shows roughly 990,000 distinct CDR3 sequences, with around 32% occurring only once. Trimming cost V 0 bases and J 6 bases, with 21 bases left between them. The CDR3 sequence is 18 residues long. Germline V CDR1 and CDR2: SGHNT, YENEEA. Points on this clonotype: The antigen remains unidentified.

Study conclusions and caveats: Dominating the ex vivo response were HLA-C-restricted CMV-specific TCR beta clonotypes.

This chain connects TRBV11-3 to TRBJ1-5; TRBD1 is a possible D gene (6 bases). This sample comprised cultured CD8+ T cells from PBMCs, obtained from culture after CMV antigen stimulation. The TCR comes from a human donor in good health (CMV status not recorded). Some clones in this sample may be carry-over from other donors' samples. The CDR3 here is CASSLDGTGGPPVQPQHF. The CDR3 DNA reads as TGTGCCAGCAGCTTAGATGGGACGGGGGGCCCCCCGGTTCAGCCCCAGCATTTT.